These T cell receptor beta chains were read from a single sample in a study of control samples from healthy donors and cancer patients. Sequencing used immunoSEQ multiplex PCR; TCRdb keeps in-frame clones, though not all of them. This table has around 84,000 clones, roughly 84% appearing once. The sequenced sample was PBMCs. Source of these receptors: a man aged 55 to 70 with head and neck cancer. CDR3s include the opening cysteine and the closing phenylalanine or tryptophan. Fields, in order: J gene, V gene, CDR3 length, D gene, clone size, CDR3 DNA, CDR3 protein. The D gene is left open where the match is weak. Not all rows give a size; the values are once, few, many and, for expanded clones, a class.

>TRBJ1-4|TRBV25-1|13|.|.
TGTGCCAGCAGTGACCGCGAGGGAGGAAAACTGTTTTTT
CASSDREGGKLFF
>TRBJ2-5|TRBV7-8|14|.|.
TGTGCCAGCAGCTTAGGGTATAACGGGGAGACCCAGTACTTC
CASSLGYNGETQYF
>TRBJ2-5|TRBV2|15|TRBD1|.
TGTGCCAGCAGGGGTCCGGGACAGATGAAAGAGACCCAGTACTTC
CASRGPGQMKETQYF
>TRBJ1-2|TRBV7-9|12|TRBD1|.
TGTGCCAGCAGCCGGGACAGCTATGGCTACACCTTC
CASSRDSYGYTF
>TRBJ2-3|TRBV19|14|TRBD2|.
TGTGCCAGTATTGGTAGCGGGAGATCGGTTACGCAGTATTTT
CASIGSGRSVTQYF
>TRBJ1-2|TRBV6-5|14|.|.
TGTGCCAGCAGTTCACGAGAGAGGAACTATGGCTACACCTTC
CASSSRERNYGYTF
>TRBJ1-5|TRBV18|13|.|once
TGTGCCAGCTCACCAGGGAGGAATCAGCCCCAGCATTTT
CASSPGRNQPQHF
>TRBJ1-2|TRBV6-2/TRBV6-3|14|TRBD1|once
TGTGCCAGCAGCTCTCCGGGACAGGGGTATGGCTACACCTTC
CASSSPGQGYGYTF
>TRBJ2-7|TRBV6-5|14|.|few
TGTGCCAGCAGGCTTGGTCAGGCCAGCTACGAGCAGTACTTC
CASRLGQASYEQYF
>TRBJ2-2|TRBV5-4|15|.|.
TGTGCCAGCAGCTTGGAGAGCGGTTACACCGGGGAGCTGTTTTTT
CASSLESGYTGELFF
>TRBJ1-6|TRBV18|15|.|.
TGTGCCAGCTCAGCCCGGGGCGCGAATAATTCACCCCTCCACTTT
CASSARGANNSPLHF
>TRBJ1-3|TRBV7-6|16|TRBD1|.
TGTGCCAGCAGCTCCAGACAGGGCCAAGCTGGAAACACCATATATTTT
CASSSRQGQAGNTIYF
>TRBJ1-2|TRBV27|14|.|.
TGTGCCAGCAGTTTAGTATCGCCTAACTATGGCTACACCTTC
CASSLVSPNYGYTF
>TRBJ2-7|TRBV4-1|15|TRBD1|once
TGCGCCAGCAGCCAGGGACAGTTGAGCTCCTACGAGCAGTACTTC
CASSQGQLSSYEQYF
>TRBJ1-2|TRBV10-2|15|TRBD1|.
TGCGCCAGCAGTGAGTCGAAACAGGGGTCCTATGGCTACACCTTC
CASSESKQGSYGYTF
>TRBJ2-3|TRBV10-2|15|.|.
TGCGCCAGCTCCTACTCCGGGATCAGCACAGATACGCAGTATTTT
CASSYSGISTDTQYF
>TRBJ1-1|TRBV18|16|.|.
TGTGCCAGCTCACCGCCCGAAGGGGCGTGGAACACTGAAGCTTTCTTT
CASSPPEGAWNTEAFF
>TRBJ1-2|TRBV24-1|13|TRBD1|.
TGTGCCACCAGTATACAGGGGACGGAGGGCTACACCTTC
CATSIQGTEGYTF
>TRBJ1-2|TRBV11-2|14|.|once
TGTGCCAGCACTAACCCCAGGGAGCACTATGGCTACACCTTC
CASTNPREHYGYTF
>TRBJ2-7|TRBV6-5|14|TRBD2|.
TGTGCCAGCAGGGGTAGCGGGAGCTTCCTCGAGCAGTACTTC
CASRGSGSFLEQYF
>TRBJ2-3|TRBV13|16|.|.
TGTGCCAGCAGCTTATATGGACTGAGAAGCACAGATACGCAGTATTTT
CASSLYGLRSTDTQYF
>TRBJ1-4|TRBV5-8|16|.|.
TGTGCCAGCAGCGACGGGACCGTATCAACTAATGAAAAACTGTTTTTT
CASSDGTVSTNEKLFF
>TRBJ1-1|TRBV5-4|11|.|.
TGTGCCATGGGGCTGAACACTGAAGCTTTCTTT
CAMGLNTEAFF
>TRBJ1-2|TRBV5-1|14|.|once
TGCGCCAGCAAACCCTTAGGAGGGAACTATGGCTACACCTTC
CASKPLGGNYGYTF
>TRBJ2-3|TRBV29-1|14|.|.
TGCAGCGTTCTCGATAGCGGAAGCACAGATACGCAGTATTTT
CSVLDSGSTDTQYF
>TRBJ1-5|TRBV7-2|13|.|few
TGTGCCAGCAGCTCCGCGATAGATCGGCCCCAGCATTTT
CASSSAIDRPQHF
>TRBJ2-1|TRBV9|16|TRBD1|.
TGTGCCAGCAGCGTAGGCGGGACAGGGGTTCTCAATGAGCAGTTCTTC
CASSVGGTGVLNEQFF
>TRBJ2-1|TRBV29-1|15|.|.
TGCAGCGTTGAAGACCGAAGGAGCTCCTACAATGAGCAGTTCTTC
CSVEDRRSSYNEQFF
>TRBJ2-5|TRBV7-8|14|TRBD2|.
TGTGCCAGCAGCTTTACTAGCGGTCAAGAGACCCAGTACTTC
CASSFTSGQETQYF
>TRBJ2-1|TRBV11-2|16|TRBD2|.
TGTGCCAGCAGCCCAATGGGACTAGCGGGGGCCGGGGAGCAGTTCTTC
CASSPMGLAGAGEQFF
>TRBJ1-3|TRBV2|15|.|.
TGTGCCAGCAGTAGTGGACCCGGCGCGGGAAACACCATATATTTT
CASSSGPGAGNTIYF
>TRBJ1-1|TRBV3-1/TRBV3-2|13|TRBD1|.
TGTGCCAGCAGCCGACAGGGAGGCACTGAAGCTTTCTTT
CASSRQGGTEAFF
>TRBJ2-4|TRBV7-9|16|.|.
TGTGCCAGCAGCTTAGCGCGTTATGACTCTAGCAGCATTCAGTACTTC
CASSLARYDSSSIQYF
>TRBJ2-7|TRBV29-1|14|TRBD1|.
TGCAGCGTTGAAGATCCCACAGGGGCCTACGAGCAGTACTTC
CSVEDPTGAYEQYF
>TRBJ2-7|TRBV3-1/TRBV3-2|15|TRBD1|.
TGTGCCAGCAGCCCCCGGACAGGGGGTATATACGAGCAGTACTTC
CASSPRTGGIYEQYF
>TRBJ2-7|TRBV6-5|16|.|.
TGTGCCAGCAGTTACTCGATCACAGGGAGTTCCTACGAGCAGTACTTC
CASSYSITGSSYEQYF
>TRBJ2-1|TRBV5-1|14|.|.
TGCGCCAGCAGTTCCGGGGCTGAAGGGGATGAGCAGTTCTTC
CASSSGAEGDEQFF
>TRBJ1-3|TRBV12-3/TRBV12-4|13|.|.
TGTGCCAGCAGTCCAGGAGGGGGAAGGGCCATATATTTT
CASSPGGGRAIYF
>TRBJ1-1|TRBV11-2|15|.|.
TGTGCCAGCAGCTCGAACAGGGCGTTGGGCACTGAAGCTTTCTTT
CASSSNRALGTEAFF
>TRBJ1-1|TRBV5-1|14|.|.
TGCGCCAGCAGCTTGGATGGGGATAACACTGAAGCTTTCTTT
CASSLDGDNTEAFF
>TRBJ2-1|TRBV3-1/TRBV3-2|16|TRBD1|.
TGTGCCAGCAGCCCAAACCTGGGACAGGGGGCGAATGAGCAGTTCTTC
CASSPNLGQGANEQFF
>TRBJ1-5|TRBV30|13|TRBD1|.
TGTGCCTGGGCGGGACAGGGTGATCAGCCCCAGCATTTT
CAWAGQGDQPQHF
>TRBJ1-3|TRBV7-9|12|.|once
TGTGCCAGCAGCTTAGGGGGAAACACCATATATTTT
CASSLGGNTIYF
>TRBJ2-7|TRBV14|15|TRBD2|.
TGTGCCAGCAGCCGAGTACTAGCGGCGCCCTACGAGCAGTACTTC
CASSRVLAAPYEQYF
>TRBJ1-6|TRBV3-1/TRBV3-2|15|.|.
TGTGCCAGCAGCCAAGATCAGCCGTCTAATTCACCCCTCCACTTT
CASSQDQPSNSPLHF
>TRBJ1-5|TRBV27|12|.|.
TGTGCCAGCAGTTTTCAGAATCAGCCCCAGCATTTT
CASSFQNQPQHF